Presented here are 15 T cell receptor beta chains from one specimen sequenced in a study of blood T cell repertoires in COVID-19. Assay used: immunoSEQ multiplex PCR; TCRdb lists only in-frame clones, some missing. The data hold fewer than 350,000 clones, with about nine tenths observed a single time. The material sequenced was peripheral blood. These receptors originate from a woman under 40 with COVID-19, enrolled during active disease.

The chain joins TRBV28 to TRBJ2-7, with D possibly TRBD1 on 6 matching bases. CDR1 MDHEN and CDR2 SYDVKM come from the germline V gene. Trimming stripped 10 bases from V and 4 bases from J, with 20 bases between. CDR3 length: 14 residues. CDR3 residues: CATATEGGRYEQYF. The CDR3 DNA is TGTGCCACCGCGACGGAAGGGGGACGTTACGAGCAGTACTTC.

This clone was recorded only once. J is TRBJ1-1 and V is TRBV11-2, with D unclear. Trimming removed 1 base at V and 0 bases at J, with 6 bases between. Germline V gene data show CDR1 as SGHAT and CDR2 as FQNNGV. CDR3 length: 14 amino acids. CDR3 sequence (DNA): TGTGCCAGCAGCTTAGGCGGGCTGAACACTGAAGCTTTCTTT. Translation gives CASSLGGLNTEAFF.

Remarks on this clone: Other DNA sequences in this sample translate to the same CDR3. This chain uses TRBV27 with TRBJ1-5, with a tentative D call TRBD1 (5 bases). CDR3 size: 14 residues. Germline V gene lookup returns CDR1 MNHEY and CDR2 SMNVEV (reference sequence). V was clipped by 0 bases and J by 4 bases, with 7 bases between them. The CDR3 is CASSLSGGNQPQHF. The CDR3, as DNA: TGTGCCAGCAGTTTATCCGGGGGAAATCAGCCCCAGCATTTT.

This clone occurred once. This chain connects TRBV27 to TRBJ2-7; a weak D match, TRBD2 (6 bases). Germline V gene lookup returns CDR1 MNHEY and CDR2 SMNVEV (reference sequence). CDR3 length equals 14 residues. V lost 7 bases to trimming and J lost 2 bases, with 15 bases between them. The CDR3 sequence is CASTSSWGAYEQYF. DNA of the CDR3: TGTGCCAGCACATCCTCCTGGGGGGCCTACGAGCAGTACTTC.

The rearrangement links TRBV2 to TRBJ1-1; D may be TRBD1 (5 bases). This CDR3 is 14 amino acids long. The V end lost 7 bases, the J end lost 4 bases, and 16 bases lay between the germline ends. Germline CDR1 is SNHLY and CDR2 is FYNNEI. CDR3 region: CASTTGFGGTEAFF. Here the CDR3 DNA reads TGTGCCAGCACCACCGGCTTCGGGGGCACTGAAGCTTTCTTT.

The chain links TRBV11-2 to TRBJ2-7, with 7 bases identical to TRBD1. Germline lookup yields CDR1 SGHAT and CDR2 FQNNGV. This CDR3 is built from 15 residues. Trimming cost V 5 bases and J 2 bases; bases outside gene matches: 9. This CDR3 is CASSRPGTDTYEQYF. The DNA of the CDR3 is TGTGCCAGCAGCCGTCCCGGGACAGATACCTACGAGCAGTACTTC.

The V and J genes are TRBV5-4 and TRBJ2-1, with 10 positions matching TRBD2. The CDR3 runs 19 residues. The V gene's germline CDR1 is SGHNT and CDR2 YYREEE (reference sequence). After removal of 2 bases from V and 0 bases from J, the junction contained 11 bases not matched to a gene. For the CDR3, the DNA is TGTGCCAGCAGCTTCGGGCTAGCGGGGGCCGCGAGCTCCTACAATGAGCAGTTCTTC. As protein: CASSFGLAGAASSYNEQFF.

This CDR3 is CASSDRPQGKLFF. The CDR3 nucleotides are TGTGCCAGCAGCGACAGGCCCCAGGGCAAACTGTTTTTT. V and J are TRBV5-6 and TRBJ1-4; the D gene is possibly TRBD1 (6 bases). Germline CDR1 reads SGHDT; CDR2 reads YYEEEE. V was clipped by 4 bases and J by 11 bases, with 15 bases between them. The CDR3 runs to 13 residues. Variable domain in full (rest from reference TRBV5-6 and TRBJ1-4): DAGVTQSPTHLIKTRGQQVTLRCSPKSGHDTVSWYQQALGQGPQFIFQYYEEEERQRGNFPDRFSGHQFPNYSSELNVNALLLGDSALYLCASSDRPQGKLFFGSGTQLSVL.

V usage is TRBV5-6 and J usage is TRBJ2-1; weak D call: TRBD2 (5 bases). There are 13 residues in the CDR3. Germline V gene sequence: CDR1 SGHDT, CDR2 YYEEEE. V was shortened by 4 bases and J by 6 bases, with 11 bases between the two germline ends. The CDR3 sequence: CASSLFRGNEQFF. DNA of the CDR3: TGTGCCAGCAGCCTATTCCGGGGCAATGAGCAGTTCTTC.

This clone was observed once. V and J are TRBV4-1 and TRBJ1-4; the match to TRBD1 covers 11 bases. The CDR3 has 15 residues. Germline V CDR1 and CDR2: MGHRA, YSYEKL. Trimming cost V 1 base and J 8 bases; bases outside gene matches: 3. The DNA of the CDR3 is TGCGCCAGCAGCCAAGGGGGACAGGGGGGCGAAAAACTGTTTTTT. Encoded protein: CASSQGGQGGEKLFF.

This chain links TRBV9 with TRBJ1-2; D not resolved. This CDR3 region has 15 residues. The V and J ends lost 4 bases and 0 bases respectively, with 13 bases between them. The germline CDR1 and CDR2 sequences are SGDLS and YYNGEE. CDR3 protein: CASSLDGAPNYGYTF. CDR3 DNA sequence: TGTGCCAGCAGCCTCGATGGAGCCCCTAACTATGGCTACACCTTC.

The chain links TRBV4-1 to TRBJ2-3; 8 nucleotides align to TRBD2. Germline loops: CDR1 MGHRA, CDR2 YSYEKL. This CDR3 comprises 17 residues. Losses at the gene ends were 0 bases for V and 6 bases for J; bases not matched to a gene: 11. CDR3 region: CASSQDRTSGVRDTQYF. The CDR3 nucleotides are TGCGCCAGCAGCCAAGATCGAACTAGCGGTGTTAGGGATACGCAGTATTTT.

V usage is TRBV7-2 and J usage is TRBJ2-5; TRBD1 aligns across 8 bases. Germline trimming cut 2 bases from V and 1 base from J; bases unmatched to any gene: 3. The CDR3 consists of 15 residues. Per the germline V gene, CDR1 is SGHTA and CDR2 is FQGNSA. CDR3 sequence reads: CASSLWTGLQETQYF. The CDR3, as DNA: TGTGCCAGCAGCTTATGGACAGGGCTCCAAGAGACCCAGTACTTC.

CDR3 loop: CAGQGGNQPQHF. CDR3 sequence (DNA): TGTGCCGGGCAGGGTGGCAATCAGCCCCAGCATTTT. The genes are TRBV6-5 and TRBJ1-5; a weak D match, TRBD1 (5 bases). V lost 11 bases, J lost 2 bases, and 10 bases lay in between. Germline CDR1 MNHEY, CDR2 SVGAGI. The CDR3 loop spans 12 amino acids.

The V gene is TRBV7-9, the J gene TRBJ2-7; 8 bases align to TRBD1. The CDR3 sequence is 15 residues long. Germline assignment: CDR1 SEHNR and CDR2 FQNEAQ (reference sequence). V lost 2 bases and J lost 2; bases outside the gene matches: 5. For the CDR3, the DNA is TGTGCCAGCAGCTTAAGGGACAGGCTAACCTACGAGCAGTACTTC. Its protein product is CASSLRDRLTYEQYF.